The rows below give T cell receptor beta chains drawn from one sample of a study of blood T cells in healthy people across ages. Each CDR3 protein gets one entry after TCRdb re-called the 5' RACE reads with MiXCR. The table shows 1.5 million to 2 million distinct CDR3 sequences, with approximately 50% occurring only once. Sequencing input: blood. All receptors derive from a woman aged 35 to 49 in good health. CDR3s include the opening cysteine and the closing phenylalanine or tryptophan. The D gene is left open where the match is weak. Size tells how often a clone was seen (once, few, many) or the class of an expanded clone, and some rows leave it out.

D gene: .; clone size: .; V gene: TRBV4-3; J gene: TRBJ2-2; CDR3 protein: CANSHRDTGELFF; CDR3 DNA: TGCGCCAACAGCCACCGAGACACCGGGGAGCTGTTTTTT
D gene: TRBD2; clone size: .; V gene: TRBV20-1; J gene: TRBJ2-5; CDR3 protein: CSASGHGLAGGETQYF; CDR3 DNA: TGCAGTGCCTCGGGACACGGACTAGCGGGGGGGGAGACCCAGTACTTC
D gene: .; clone size: .; V gene: TRBV28; J gene: TRBJ2-3; CDR3 protein: CASRPDEMRDSTDTQYF; CDR3 DNA: TGTGCCAGCAGGCCCGACGAGATGAGGGATAGCACAGATACGCAGTATTTT
D gene: .; clone size: .; V gene: TRBV20-1; J gene: TRBJ2-7; CDR3 protein: CSAPPLSSYEQYF; CDR3 DNA: TGCAGTGCGCCCCCCCTGAGCTCCTACGAGCAGTACTTC
D gene: .; clone size: few; V gene: TRBV5-1; J gene: TRBJ1-1; CDR3 protein: CASSLYRTMNTEAFF; CDR3 DNA: TGCGCCAGCAGCTTGTATCGGACTATGAACACTGAAGCTTTCTTT
D gene: TRBD2; clone size: .; V gene: TRBV6-2/TRBV6-3; J gene: TRBJ2-5; CDR3 protein: CASTGGSTHQGTQYF; CDR3 DNA: TGTGCCAGCACGGGGGGGAGTACACATCAAGGGACCCAGTACTTC
D gene: TRBD2; clone size: .; V gene: TRBV4-3; J gene: TRBJ2-1; CDR3 protein: CASSQEGGDEQFF; CDR3 DNA: TGCGCCAGCAGCCAAGAGGGAGGGGATGAGCAGTTCTTC
D gene: .; clone size: few; V gene: TRBV12-3/TRBV12-4; J gene: TRBJ2-1; CDR3 protein: CAGSLGNEQFF; CDR3 DNA: TGTGCCGGCAGTTTGGGCAATGAGCAGTTCTTC
D gene: .; clone size: .; V gene: TRBV4-3; J gene: TRBJ2-3; CDR3 protein: CASSQGNRASTDTQYF; CDR3 DNA: TGCGCCAGCAGCCAAGGTAACAGGGCGAGCACAGATACGCAGTATTTT
D gene: .; clone size: .; V gene: TRBV7-2; J gene: TRBJ1-2; CDR3 protein: CASSPDTGSGNYGYTF; CDR3 DNA: TGTGCCAGCAGCCCCGATACAGGGAGTGGGAACTATGGCTACACCTTC
D gene: .; clone size: .; V gene: TRBV2; J gene: TRBJ1-5; CDR3 protein: CAGGRGNNQPQHF; CDR3 DNA: TGTGCCGGGGGCAGGGGCAACAATCAGCCCCAGCATTTT
D gene: .; clone size: .; V gene: TRBV20-1; J gene: TRBJ2-5; CDR3 protein: CSARDWDFPQETQYF; CDR3 DNA: TGCAGTGCTAGAGACTGGGACTTCCCCCAAGAGACCCAGTACTTC
D gene: .; clone size: .; V gene: TRBV29-1; J gene: TRBJ2-6; CDR3 protein: CSVGLTSSGANVLTF; CDR3 DNA: TGCAGCGTTGGGCTAACGAGCTCTGGGGCCAACGTCCTGACTTTC
D gene: TRBD2; clone size: .; V gene: TRBV3-1; J gene: TRBJ2-3; CDR3 protein: CASSQRWASGGAQPSDTQYF; CDR3 DNA: TGTGCCAGCAGCCAAAGGTGGGCTAGCGGGGGGGCCCAGCCATCGGATACGCAGTATTTT
D gene: .; clone size: .; V gene: TRBV4-2; J gene: TRBJ1-2; CDR3 protein: CASSQALGQINYGYTF; CDR3 DNA: TGTGCCAGCAGCCAAGCCCTCGGACAGATAAACTATGGCTACACCTTC
D gene: .; clone size: .; V gene: TRBV13; J gene: TRBJ1-5; CDR3 protein: CASSLGIGTDQPQHF; CDR3 DNA: TGTGCCAGCAGCTTAGGGATTGGCACCGATCAGCCCCAGCATTTT
D gene: TRBD1; clone size: .; V gene: TRBV9; J gene: TRBJ2-3; CDR3 protein: CASSVAGTGPNHGTDTQYF; CDR3 DNA: TGTGCCAGCAGCGTAGCCGGGACAGGGCCCAACCACGGCACAGATACGCAGTATTTT
D gene: .; clone size: .; V gene: TRBV7-2; J gene: TRBJ1-6; CDR3 protein: CASSLSYISPLHF; CDR3 DNA: TGTGCCAGCAGCCTTAGCTATATTTCACCCCTCCACTTT